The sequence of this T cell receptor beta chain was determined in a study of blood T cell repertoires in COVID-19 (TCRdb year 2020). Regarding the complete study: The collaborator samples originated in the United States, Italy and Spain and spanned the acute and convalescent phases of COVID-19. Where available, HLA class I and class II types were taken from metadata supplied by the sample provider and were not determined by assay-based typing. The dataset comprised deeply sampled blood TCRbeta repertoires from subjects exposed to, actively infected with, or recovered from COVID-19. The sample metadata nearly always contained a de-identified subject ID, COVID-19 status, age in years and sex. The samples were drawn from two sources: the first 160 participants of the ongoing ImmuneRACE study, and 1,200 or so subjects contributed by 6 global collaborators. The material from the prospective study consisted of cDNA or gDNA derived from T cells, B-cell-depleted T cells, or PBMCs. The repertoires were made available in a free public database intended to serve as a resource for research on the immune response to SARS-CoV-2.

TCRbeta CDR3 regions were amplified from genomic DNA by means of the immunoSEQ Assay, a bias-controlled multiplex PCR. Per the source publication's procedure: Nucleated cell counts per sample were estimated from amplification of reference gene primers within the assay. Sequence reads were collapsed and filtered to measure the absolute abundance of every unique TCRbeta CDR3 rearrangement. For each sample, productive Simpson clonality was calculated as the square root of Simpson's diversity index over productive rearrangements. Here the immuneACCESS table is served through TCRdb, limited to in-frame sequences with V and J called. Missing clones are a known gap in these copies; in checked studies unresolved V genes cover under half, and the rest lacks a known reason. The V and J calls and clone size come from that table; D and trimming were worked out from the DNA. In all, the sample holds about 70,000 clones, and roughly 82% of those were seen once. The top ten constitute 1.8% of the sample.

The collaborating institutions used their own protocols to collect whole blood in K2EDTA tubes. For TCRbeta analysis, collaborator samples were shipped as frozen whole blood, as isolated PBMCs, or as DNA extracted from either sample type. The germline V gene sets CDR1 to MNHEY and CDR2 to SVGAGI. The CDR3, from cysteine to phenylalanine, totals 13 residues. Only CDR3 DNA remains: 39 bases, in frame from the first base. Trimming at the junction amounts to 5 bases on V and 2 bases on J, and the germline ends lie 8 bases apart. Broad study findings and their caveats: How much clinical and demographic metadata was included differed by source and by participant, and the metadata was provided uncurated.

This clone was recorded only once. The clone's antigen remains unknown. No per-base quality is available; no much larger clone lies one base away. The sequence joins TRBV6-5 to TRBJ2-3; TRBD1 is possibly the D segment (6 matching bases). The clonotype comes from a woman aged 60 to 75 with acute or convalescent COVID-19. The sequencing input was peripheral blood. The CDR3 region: CASSTGNTDTQYF. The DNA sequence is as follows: TGTGCCAGCAGTACAGGGAACACAGATACGCAGTATTTT.